This T cell receptor beta chain stems from a study of tissue T cells after allogeneic stem cell transplantation. The V gene's germline CDR1 is KGHPV and CDR2 FQNQEV (reference sequence). The CDR3 sequence is 12 residues long. V lost 0 bases and J 5 bases, leaving 5 bases between the germline ends. Time point meaning: mouse harvest day 14 after allogeneic transplant. Mouse grafts combined 10^7 T-cell-depleted bone marrow cells with 10^6 splenic CD5+ T cells. This clone is judged large. Its antigen is unidentified. Any gene name here is a mouse gene name. Read sequence stops 1 residue before the CDR3 end, and the germline J gene provides the missing end. Sequencing of TCRbeta CDR3 at survey depth gave sequences and template counts. Produced via immunoSEQ multiplex PCR; TCRdb's table is partial and in-frame only. Here the sample spans 5,000 or so clones, roughly a third being singletons. Points from the study as a whole: This small cohort was clinically heterogeneous, and sampling depth was a limitation. Within patients, tissue anatomy strongly shaped TCR repertoire composition. Tissue-detected TCR repertoire was only partly captured by blood and spleen T cells.

Sequenced material: skin. This clonotype originated in a female BALB/c mouse given C57BL/6 T cells with graft-versus-host disease after an allogeneic hematopoietic cell transplant. The rearrangement links TRBV26 to TRBJ2-7; D is possibly TRBD1 or TRBD2 (5 bases each). CDR3 protein: CASSLSGDEQYF. The part of the CDR3 DNA that was read is TGTGCCAGCAGTCTGTCGGGGGATGAACAGTAC. The full variable domain, completed using reference TRBV26 and TRBJ2-7, is NSKVIQTPRYLVKGQGQKAKMRCIPEKGHPVVFWYQQNKNNEFKFLINFQNQEVLQQIDMTEKRFSAECPSNSPCSLEIQSSEAGDSALYLCASSLSGDEQYFGPGTRLTVL.